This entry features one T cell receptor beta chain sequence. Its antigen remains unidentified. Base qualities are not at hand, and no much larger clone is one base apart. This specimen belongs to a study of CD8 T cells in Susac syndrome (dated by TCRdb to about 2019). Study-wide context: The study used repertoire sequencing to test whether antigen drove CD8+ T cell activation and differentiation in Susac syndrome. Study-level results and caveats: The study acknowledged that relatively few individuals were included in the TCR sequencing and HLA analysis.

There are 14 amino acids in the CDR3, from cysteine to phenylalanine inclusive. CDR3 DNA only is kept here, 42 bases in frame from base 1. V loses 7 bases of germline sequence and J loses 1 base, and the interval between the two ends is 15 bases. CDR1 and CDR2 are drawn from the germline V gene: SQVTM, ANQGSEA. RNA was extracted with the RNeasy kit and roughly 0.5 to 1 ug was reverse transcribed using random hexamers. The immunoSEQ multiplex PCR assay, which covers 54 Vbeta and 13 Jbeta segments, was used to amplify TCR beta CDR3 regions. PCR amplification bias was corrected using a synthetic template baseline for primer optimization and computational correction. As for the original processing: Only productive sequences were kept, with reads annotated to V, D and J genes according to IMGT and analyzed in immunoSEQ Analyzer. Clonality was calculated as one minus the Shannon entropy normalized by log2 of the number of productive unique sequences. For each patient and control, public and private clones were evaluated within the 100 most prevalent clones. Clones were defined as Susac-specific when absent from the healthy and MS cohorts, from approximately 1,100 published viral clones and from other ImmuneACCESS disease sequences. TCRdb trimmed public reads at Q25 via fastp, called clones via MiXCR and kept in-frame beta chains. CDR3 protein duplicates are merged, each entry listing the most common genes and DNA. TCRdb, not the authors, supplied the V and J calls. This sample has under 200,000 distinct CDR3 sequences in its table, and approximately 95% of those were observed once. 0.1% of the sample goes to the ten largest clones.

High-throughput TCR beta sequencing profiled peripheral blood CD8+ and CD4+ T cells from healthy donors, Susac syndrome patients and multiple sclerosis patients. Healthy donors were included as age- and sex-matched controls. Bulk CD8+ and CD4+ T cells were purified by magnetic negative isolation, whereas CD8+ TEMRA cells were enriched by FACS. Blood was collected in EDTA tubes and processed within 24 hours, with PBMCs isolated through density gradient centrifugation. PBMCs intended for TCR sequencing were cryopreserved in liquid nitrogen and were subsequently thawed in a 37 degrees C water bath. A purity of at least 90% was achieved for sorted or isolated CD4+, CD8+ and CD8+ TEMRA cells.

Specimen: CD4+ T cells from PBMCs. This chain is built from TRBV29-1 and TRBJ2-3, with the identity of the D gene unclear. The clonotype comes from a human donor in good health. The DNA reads TGCAGCGCCCGATGGCCCTGGGGCACAGATACGCAGTATTTT. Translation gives CSARWPWGTDTQYF.